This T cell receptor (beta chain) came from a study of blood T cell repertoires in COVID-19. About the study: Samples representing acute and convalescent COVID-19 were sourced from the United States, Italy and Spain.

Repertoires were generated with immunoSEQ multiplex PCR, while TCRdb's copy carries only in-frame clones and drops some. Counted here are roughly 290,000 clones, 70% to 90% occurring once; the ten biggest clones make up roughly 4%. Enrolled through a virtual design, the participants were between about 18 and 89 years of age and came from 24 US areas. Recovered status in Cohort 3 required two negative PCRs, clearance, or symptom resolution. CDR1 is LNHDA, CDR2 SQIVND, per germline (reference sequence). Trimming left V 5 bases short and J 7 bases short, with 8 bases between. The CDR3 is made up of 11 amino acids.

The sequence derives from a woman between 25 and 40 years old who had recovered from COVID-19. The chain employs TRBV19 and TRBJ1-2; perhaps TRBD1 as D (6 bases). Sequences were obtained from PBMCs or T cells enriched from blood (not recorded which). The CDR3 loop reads CASSARGGYTF. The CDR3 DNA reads TGTGCCAGTAGTGCCAGGGGTGGCTACACCTTC.